One and the same sample provided the 19 T cell receptor beta chains below, sequenced in a study of cytomegalovirus exposure and HLA in healthy donors. The table came from immunoSEQ multiplex PCR; TCRdb's copy has only in-frame clones and leaves some out. The sample has about 220,000 clones; around 80% are singletons. The sequencing input was PBMCs. All receptors derive from a woman in her 30s in good health and CMV-seropositive.

The chain uses TRBV9 and TRBJ1-3; possibly TRBD1 for D (5 bases). The V end was cut by 0 bases, the J end by 4 bases, with 8 bases between. CDR3 length: 14 residues. From germline, CDR1 is SGDLS and CDR2 YYNGEE. CDR3 coding DNA: TGTGCCAGCAGCGTAGAGGGGAGGGGAAACACCATATATTTT. It yields the protein CASSVEGRGNTIYF.

The genes are TRBV29-1 and TRBJ2-7, with 9 bases lining up with TRBD2. Per germline, CDR1 SQVTM and CDR2 ANQGSEA. V gave up 6 bases and J gave up 0 bases; unmatched junction bases: 3. The length of the CDR3 is 13 residues. CDR3 region: CSVRLADSYEQYF. The CDR3 nucleotides read TGCAGCGTCCGACTAGCGGACTCCTACGAGCAGTACTTC.

The rearrangement uses TRBV29-1 and TRBJ2-7; D call uncertain. The germline gives CDR1 SQVTM, CDR2 ANQGSEA. CDR3 length: 13 residues. With 3 bases removed from V and 2 bases from J, the gap between germline ends came to 11 bases. CDR3 protein: CSVDYGTPYEQYF. CDR3 bases: TGCAGCGTTGATTACGGAACCCCCTACGAGCAGTACTTC.

This sequence joins TRBV27 and TRBJ1-1, with D uncertain. With 0 bases removed from V and 8 bases from J, the gap between germline ends came to 16 bases. The CDR3 is made up of 15 amino acids. CDR1 MNHEY and CDR2 SMNVEV come from the germline V gene (reference sequence). CDR3 residues: CASSLSPGVTGEAFF. CDR3 nucleotide sequence: TGTGCCAGCAGTTTATCCCCCGGCGTAACGGGGGAAGCTTTCTTT.

This chain links TRBV19 with TRBJ2-3; no clear D. This CDR3 has 13 amino acids. The germline CDR1 and CDR2 sequences are LNHDA and SQIVND (reference sequence). Trimming removed 1 base from V and 11 bases from J, with 13 bases in between. The DNA of the CDR3 is TGTGCCAGTAGTATAGTTGACCGTGGTGGGCAGTATTTT. Amino acid sequence: CASSIVDRGGQYF. Full variable domain (rest looked up from reference TRBV19 and TRBJ2-3): DGGITQSPKYLFRKEGQNVTLSCEQNLNHDAMYWYRQDPGQGLRLIYYSQIVNDFQKGDIAEGYSVSREKKESFPLTVTSAQKNPTAFYLCASSIVDRGGQYFGPGTRLTVL.

This chain joins TRBV6-6 and TRBJ2-1; D is perhaps TRBD1 (6 bases). CDR3 length: 14 residues. Trimming stripped 2 bases from V and 5 bases from J, with 10 bases between. Germline values: CDR1 MNHNY, CDR2 SVGAGI (reference sequence). CDR3 residues: CASSYEHRDNEQFF. For the CDR3, the DNA is TGTGCCAGCAGTTACGAGCACAGGGACAATGAGCAGTTCTTC.

This chain joins TRBV5-1 and TRBJ2-2; D tentatively reads TRBD1 or TRBD2 (5 bases each). CDR1 is SGHRS and CDR2 is YFSETQ in the germline V gene. The CDR3 is 14 residues long. The germline V and J ends were trimmed by 3 bases and 6 bases, with 12 bases remaining between them. The DNA for the CDR3 is TGCGCCAGCAGCTCGTCGAGGGACGCCGGGGAGCTGTTTTTT. It encodes CASSSSRDAGELFF.

The rearrangement joins TRBV2 to TRBJ1-1; a weak D match, TRBD1 (5 bases). CDR1 is SNHLY, CDR2 FYNNEI, per germline. The CDR3 has 13 residues. The germline V and J ends were trimmed by 2 bases and 6 bases, with 10 bases remaining between them. The CDR3 DNA sequence: TGTGCCAGCAGTGAACTTAGGGGTTCTGAAGCTTTCTTT. Translating it yields CASSELRGSEAFF.

This sequence joins TRBV9 and TRBJ2-3; 9 bases fit TRBD2. CDR1 is SGDLS and CDR2 is YYNGEE in the germline V gene. There are 15 residues in the CDR3. V trimming: 0 bases; J trimming: 2 bases; junction bases outside the gene matches: 1. CDR3 region: CASSVERGDTDTQYF. As DNA, the CDR3 is TGTGCCAGCAGCGTAGAGCGGGGGGACACAGATACGCAGTATTTT.

This chain uses TRBV27 with TRBJ1-5; a weak D match, TRBD1 (6 bases). Germline CDR1 MNHEY, CDR2 SMNVEV (reference sequence). This CDR3 is built from 15 residues. The V end was cut by 2 bases, the J end by 2 bases, with 10 bases between. This chain's CDR3 is CASSLTAGGNQPQHF. CDR3 DNA: TGTGCCAGCAGTTTAACGGCAGGGGGCAATCAGCCCCAGCATTTT.

V and J are TRBV28 and TRBJ1-2; 8 bases are shared with TRBD1. Unmatched junction bases numbered 6, after V lost 6 bases and J lost 6 bases. CDR1 and CDR2 from the germline V gene are MDHEN and SYDVKM. The CDR3 extends over 13 amino acids. For the CDR3, the DNA is TGTGCCAGCAGCTCCCAGGGGGCGGATGGCTACACCTTC. Encoded protein: CASSSQGADGYTF.

The V call is TRBV18, the J call TRBJ2-7; D not certain. Deletions cut 3 bases from V and 4 bases from J, with 22 bases between. The CDR3 loop spans 17 amino acids. Germline CDR1 is KGHSH and CDR2 is LQKENI. The CDR3 protein is CASSPVHRVLPSYEQYF. For the CDR3, the DNA is TGTGCCAGCTCACCGGTTCATCGGGTCCTTCCGTCTTACGAGCAGTACTTC.

In its sample, this clone was seen once. The chain couples TRBV2 to TRBJ2-2; perhaps D is TRBD1 or TRBD2 (5 bases each). V lost 2 bases and J 10 bases, leaving 14 bases between the germline ends. Germline-derived CDR1 and CDR2 are SNHLY and FYNNEI. This CDR3 has 14 residues. The CDR3 nucleotides read TGTGCCAGCAGTGAAATTTTCGGGACCTTGGAGCTGTTTTTT. Its translation: CASSEIFGTLELFF. The full variable domain, in which reference TRBV2 and TRBJ2-2 provide the parts outside the CDR3, is EPEVTQTPSHQVTQMGQEVILRCVPISNHLYFYWYRQILGQKVEFLVSFYNNEISEKSEIFDDQFSVERPDGSNFTLKIRSTKLEDSAMYFCASSEIFGTLELFFGEGSRLTVL.

V gene TRBV7-3 combines with J gene TRBJ2-1; TRBD2 matches at 8 bases. Germline trimming cut 3 bases from V and 7 bases from J; bases unmatched to any gene: 11. From germline, CDR1 is SGHTA and CDR2 FQGTGA. This CDR3 is 16 amino acids long. In DNA form, the CDR3 reads TGTGCCAGCAGCTTGAATAGCGGGGCCCTAGGGAATGAGCAGTTCTTC. It encodes CASSLNSGALGNEQFF.

In nucleotides, the CDR3 is TGTGCCAGCAGCCAAGAGGGGGCAAACGTAGCGGGAGACAGGGGCGAGCAGTACTTC. Amino acid sequence: CASSQEGANVAGDRGEQYF. The chain couples TRBV4-2 to TRBJ2-7, with D maybe TRBD2 (9 bases). Germline V gene sequence: CDR1 LGHNA, CDR2 YNFKEQ. The V and J ends lost 0 bases and 6 bases respectively, with 27 bases between them. The CDR3 is made up of 19 amino acids.

The chain couples TRBV7-3 to TRBJ2-1; a possible D gene is TRBD2 (7 bases). V lost 3 bases and J 2 bases, leaving 11 bases between the germline ends. CDR1 SGHTA and CDR2 FQGTGA come from the germline V gene. The CDR3 sequence is 15 residues long. DNA for the CDR3: TGTGCCAGCAGCTTCGGGGGGCCGGCCTACAATGAGCAGTTCTTC. Residues: CASSFGGPAYNEQFF.

This clone occurred once. This rearrangement joins TRBV6-5 to TRBJ2-7, with 7 positions matching TRBD1. The CDR3 length is 12 residues. The ends lost 3 bases at V and 6 bases at J; junction bases unmatched: 2. Germline lookup yields CDR1 MNHEY and CDR2 SVGAGI. CDR3 loop: CASSYDRVEQYF. In nucleotides, the CDR3 is TGTGCCAGCAGTTATGACAGGGTCGAGCAGTACTTC.

In DNA, the CDR3 is TGTGCCAGCAGCTTAGGGGATGGTAGGAGGGATGAGCAGTTCTTC. This codes for CASSLGDGRRDEQFF. V is TRBV7-3 and J is TRBJ2-1; possible D gene TRBD2, 6 bases. The CDR3 spans 15 residues. V lost 2 bases and J lost 8, with 16 bases in between. Germline lookup yields CDR1 SGHTA and CDR2 FQGTGA. Full variable domain (rest looked up from reference TRBV7-3 and TRBJ2-1): GAGVSQTPSNKVTEKGKYVELRCDPISGHTALYWYRQSLGQGPEFLIYFQGTGAADDSGLPNDRFFAVRPEGSVSTLKIQRTERGDSAVYLCASSLGDGRRDEQFFGPGTRLTVL.

The chain is built from TRBV28 and TRBJ1-5, with TRBD1 identical over 7 bases. V lost 7 bases to trimming and J lost 2 bases; unmatched junction nucleotides: 5. Germline V lookup: CDR1 MDHEN, CDR2 SYDVKM. This CDR3 has 14 residues. CDR3 sequence reads: CASTGGTGNQPQHF. Written as DNA, the CDR3 is TGTGCCAGCACAGGGGGTACGGGCAATCAGCCCCAGCATTTT.